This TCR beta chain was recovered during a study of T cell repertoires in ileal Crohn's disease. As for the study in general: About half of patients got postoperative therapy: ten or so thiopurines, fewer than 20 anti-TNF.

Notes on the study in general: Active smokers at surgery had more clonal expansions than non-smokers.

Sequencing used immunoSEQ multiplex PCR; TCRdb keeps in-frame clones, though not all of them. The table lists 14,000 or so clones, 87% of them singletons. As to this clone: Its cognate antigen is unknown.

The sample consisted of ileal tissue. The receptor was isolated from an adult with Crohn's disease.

The CDR3 sequence is CAWIAAGQHVFEAFF. The CDR3 DNA reads TGTGCCTGGATCGCTGCGGGACAGCACGTTTTTGAAGCTTTCTTT. This rearrangement joins TRBV30 to TRBJ1-1, with 7 bases lining up with TRBD1. The ends lost 4 bases at V and 7 bases at J; junction bases unmatched: 15. CDR3 length: 15 amino acids. Looked up from germline, CDR1 is GTSNPN and CDR2 is SVGIG (reference sequence).